This T cell receptor beta chain was recovered during a study of tumor and adjacent non-tumor tissue in lung cancer. Findings and limits, study-wide: In normal lung, the top 100 clones were significantly more dominant than in tumor. TCR diversity was significantly greater in tumor than normal lung tissue.

The library came from three nested PCR rounds adapted from ARM-PCR protocols. TCRdb recomputed calls from the multiplex PCR reads with MiXCR, one row per CDR3 protein. The table has 70,000 to 90,000 distinct CDR3 sequences, 60% to 85% seen once. RNA was extracted from bulk tissue without any cell sorting. About this clonotype: Its target is unknown.

Trimming took off 1 base at V and 2 bases at J, with 12 bases between the two ends. This CDR3 has 15 residues. Germline CDR1 and CDR2: SEHNR and FQNEAQ (reference sequence). Sequenced: lung tumor tissue. The genes are TRBV7-9 and TRBJ2-7, with D maybe TRBD1 (6 bases). The clonotype was recovered from a woman aged 45-60 years with non-small cell lung cancer. The CDR3 region has the DNA TGTGCCAGCAGCTTAGAAGGGGACATTACCTACGAGCAGTACTTC. Protein: CASSLEGDITYEQYF.